This T cell receptor beta chain originates from a study of blood T cells in healthy people across ages. Combining a sample-barcoded 5' primer with a J-beta primer mix, a second PCR ran for roughly 7 to 12 cycles. TCRdb re-analysed the 5' RACE reads in MiXCR, keeping a single row per CDR3 protein. The sample holds around 970,000 distinct CDR3 sequences, roughly 51% seen once. The CDR3 is 14 amino acids. The V segment lost 5 bases and the J segment 1 base; nucleotides outside the gene matches: 5. CDR1 is MNHEY, CDR2 SVGAGI, per germline. Regarding the study as a whole: With naive T cell percentage, TCR beta diversity showed a strong correlation. Higher diversity and more naive CD4+ cells were features of long-lived donors, compared to aged donors. Because donor CMV status was unknown, expanded clonotype changes were possibly confounded.

Total RNA, at least 6 micrograms per sample, was extracted from PBMCs. As regards this clonotype: The antigen is unknown.

This chain links TRBV6-5 with TRBJ2-7; the match to TRBD1 covers 7 bases. The sequenced sample consisted of blood. The receptor comes from a woman aged 55-70 years in good health. Written as DNA, the CDR3 is TGTGCCAGCAGTAACAGGGGAATGTCCTACGAGCAGTACTTC. It specifies CASSNRGMSYEQYF.